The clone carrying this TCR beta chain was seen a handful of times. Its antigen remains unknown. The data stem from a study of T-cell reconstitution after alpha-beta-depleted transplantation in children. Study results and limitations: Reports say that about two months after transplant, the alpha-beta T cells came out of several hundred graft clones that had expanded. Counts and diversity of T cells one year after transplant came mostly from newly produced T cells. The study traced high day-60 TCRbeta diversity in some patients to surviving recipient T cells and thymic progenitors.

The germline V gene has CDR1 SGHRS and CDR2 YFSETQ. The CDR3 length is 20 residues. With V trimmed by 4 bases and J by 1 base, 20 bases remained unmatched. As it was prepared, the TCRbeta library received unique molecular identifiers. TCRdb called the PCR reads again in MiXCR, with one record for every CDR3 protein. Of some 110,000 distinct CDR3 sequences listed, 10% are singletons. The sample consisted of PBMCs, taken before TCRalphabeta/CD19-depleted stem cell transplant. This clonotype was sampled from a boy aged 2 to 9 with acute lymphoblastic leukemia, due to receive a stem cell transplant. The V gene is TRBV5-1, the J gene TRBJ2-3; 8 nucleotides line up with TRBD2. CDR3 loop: CASSLNPVGAGVRGTDTQYF. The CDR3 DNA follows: TGCGCCAGCAGCCTGAACCCCGTGGGAGCGGGAGTCCGGGGCACAGATACGCAGTATTTT.